The following is a T cell receptor beta chain sequence with its context. The antigen remains unidentified. Germline values: CDR1 SNHLY, CDR2 FYNNEI. The CDR3 extends over 12 amino acids. The V end lost 3 bases, the J end lost 3 bases, and 5 bases lay between the germline ends. The entry originates in a study of T cell responses to AZD1222 COVID-19 vaccine. Some clones are missing from TCRdb's copy, which holds only in-frame ones; the method was immunoSEQ multiplex PCR. The repertoire holds 95,000 to 150,000 clones, about 90% seen once, with 4% to 4.5% in the top ten. General study points: Once two AZD1222 doses were given, Spike-specific TCR breadth and depth went up. Distributed over spike, vaccine-associated CD4 TCRs predominated at 160-218 and 743-854. Clonal diversity was possibly underestimated; the donors were predominantly white British and more often female.

This material consisted of peripheral blood, taken on day 0 of AZD1222 vaccination. The gene calls are TRBV2 and TRBJ2-5; no definite D call. The TCR comes from an adult in good health. The CDR3: CASSDLEETQYF. The CDR3 nucleotides read TGTGCCAGCAGTGACTTGGAAGAGACCCAGTACTTC.